The 24 T cell receptor beta chains given below trace back to one sample, sequenced in a study of Graves' ophthalmopathy and Graves' hyperthyroidism. Researchers took RNA transcripts and amplified TCR beta CDR3 regions from them. An initial RT-PCR round employing HTBI primers preceded a second-round multiplex PCR. One entry per CDR3 protein, called by TCRdb with MiXCR from the multiplex PCR reads. The sample has hundreds of thousands of distinct CDR3 sequences; roughly two fifths are singletons. The specimen sequenced was peripheral blood. These receptors were obtained from an adult man with Graves' ophthalmopathy.

The gene calls are TRBV20-1 and TRBJ1-1; weak D call: TRBD1 (5 bases). CDR3 length: 14 residues. Germline-derived CDR1 and CDR2 are DFQATT and SNEGSKA (reference sequence). V was trimmed by 4 bases and J by 6 bases, leaving 18 bases between them. The CDR3: CSAKAGGAWPEAFF. CDR3 sequence (DNA): TGCAGTGCTAAGGCGGGAGGGGCCTGGCCTGAAGCTTTCTTT.

As to this clonotype: A much larger clone differs from this one at a single base, so this may be a read error. The chain links TRBV25-1 to TRBJ1-2; TRBD1 aligns across 10 bases. There are 14 residues in the CDR3. Germline V gene sequence: CDR1 MGHDK, CDR2 SYGVNS. The CDR3 DNA is TGTGCCAGCAGTGGGAGGGACAGGGGCTATGGCCACACCTTC. It specifies CASSGRDRGYGHTF.

This clonotype was counted between two and nine times. This chain joins TRBV9 and TRBJ2-7; 10 nucleotides line up with TRBD1. Trimming took 2 bases from V and 4 from J; bases not matched to a gene: 9. Germline V gene lookup returns CDR1 SGDLS and CDR2 YYNGEE. This CDR3 is 16 amino acids long. The CDR3 loop reads CASSVGTGVEVYEQYF. The CDR3 nucleotides are TGTGCCAGCAGCGTGGGGACAGGGGTGGAGGTGTACGAGCAGTACTTC.

CDR3 DNA: TGTGCCAGCAGCGTAGGTGGAGGGGGGGACTATGGCTACACCTTC. This gives the protein CASSVGGGGDYGYTF. V is TRBV9 and J is TRBJ1-2, with D possibly being TRBD1 (6 bases). This CDR3 is 15 amino acids long. V was shortened by 0 bases and J by 3 bases, with 12 bases between the two germline ends. Germline CDR1 and CDR2: SGDLS and YYNGEE. Using reference TRBV9 and TRBJ1-2 for the parts outside the CDR3, the full variable domain is DSGVTQTPKHLITATGQRVTLRCSPRSGDLSVYWYQQSLDQGLQFLIQYYNGEERAKGNILERFSAQQFPDLHSELNLSSLELGDSALYFCASSVGGGGDYGYTFGSGTRLTVV.

For this clonotype: At one end the junction does not follow the germline gene, possibly because of a read error. CDR3 in amino acids: CASGLAVGGFDSPLHF. DNA for the CDR3: TGCGCCAGCGGCTTGGCGGTAGGGGGGTTCGATTCACCCCTCCACTTT. The rearrangement links TRBV5-1 to TRBJ1-6; possible D gene TRBD1, 6 bases. CDR1 SGHRS and CDR2 YFSETQ come from the germline V gene. This CDR3 is built from 16 residues.

The chain joins TRBV13 to TRBJ2-2; no definite D call. CDR3 length equals 15 residues. The ends were cut back, 6 bases at V and 2 bases at J, with 13 bases in the middle. Germline V gene sequence: CDR1 PRHDT, CDR2 FYEKMQ (reference sequence). CDR3: CASSYDRGNTGELFF. The CDR3 DNA reads TGTGCCAGCAGTTACGACCGCGGAAACACCGGGGAGCTGTTTTTT.

In its sample, this clonotype was seen many times. J is TRBJ1-1 and V is TRBV7-9; 8 positions match TRBD1. CDR1 SEHNR and CDR2 FQNEAQ come from the germline V gene (reference sequence). Unmatched junction bases numbered 3, after V lost 2 bases and J lost 1 base. CDR3 length equals 15 residues. The CDR3 is CASSLQGAGNTEAFF. The CDR3, as DNA: TGTGCCAGCAGCTTACAGGGGGCCGGGAACACTGAAGCTTTCTTT.

The chain is built from TRBV12-3 or TRBV12-4 and TRBJ1-1; 10 bases are a match to TRBD1. J was trimmed by 6 bases and V by 5 bases; bases with no gene match: 6. The CDR3 consists of 14 residues. The CDR3 DNA is TGTGCCAGCAGTAGGCGGGACAGGGGCGCTGAAGCTTTCTTT. This sequence encodes CASSRRDRGAEAFF.

This clonotype was seen repeatedly, ten times or more. The chain carries TRBV29-1 and TRBJ2-7; 9 bases map to TRBD1. V lost 6 bases and J lost 7; bases outside the gene matches: 7. The CDR3 extends over 12 amino acids. CDR1 is SQVTM, CDR2 ANQGSEA, per germline. CDR3 region: CSVETGGGEQYF. The CDR3 coding sequence is TGCAGCGTGGAGACAGGGGGGGGGGAGCAGTACTTC.

V gene TRBV11-2 combines with J gene TRBJ1-1; tentatively, D is TRBD1 (6 bases). V gave up 5 bases and J gave up 4 bases, with 8 bases separating them. The CDR3 length is 12 residues. CDR1 and CDR2 from the germline V gene are SGHAT and FQNNGV. The CDR3 loop reads CASSRQVTEAFF. The CDR3 nucleotides are TGTGCCAGCAGCCGACAGGTCACTGAAGCTTTCTTT.

The V call is TRBV5-1, the J call TRBJ2-7; 7 bases align to TRBD1. Germline V CDR1 and CDR2: SGHRS, YFSETQ. The V gene end was trimmed by 4 bases and the J gene end by 2 bases; junction bases not matched to a gene: 6. The CDR3 covers 14 residues. Here the CDR3 DNA reads TGCGCCAGCAGCCGGACGGACAGGCCCTACGAGCAGTACTTC. Translated: CASSRTDRPYEQYF. The full variable domain, with the rest looked up from reference TRBV5-1 and TRBJ2-7, is KAGVTQTPRYLIKTRGQQVTLSCSPISGHRSVSWYQQTPGQGLQFLFEYFSETQRNKGNFPGRFSGRQFSNSRSEMNVSTLELGDSALYLCASSRTDRPYEQYFGPGTRLTVT.

Points on this clonotype: Given a much more abundant clone one base away, this may be a read error. No conserved phenylalanine or tryptophan is present at the end of the CDR3, so a read error is the likely explanation. The chain couples TRBV20-1 to TRBJ1-5; D not certain. Germline V gene data show CDR1 as DFQATT and CDR2 as SNEGSKA (reference sequence). This CDR3 has 14 residues. V was cut by 0 bases and J by 0 bases, with 6 bases left in between. The CDR3 sequence: CSARDSYSNQPQHL. CDR3 nucleotide sequence: TGCAGTGCTAGAGATAGCTATAGCAATCAGCCCCAGCATCTT.

The CDR3, as DNA: TGTGCCAGCAGCCCCGGGAAGGGCGAGCAGTACTTC. Amino acids: CASSPGKGEQYF. The genes are TRBV2 and TRBJ2-7; possible D gene TRBD2, 5 bases. V was pared by 6 bases and J by 6 bases, with 12 bases between. Germline values: CDR1 SNHLY, CDR2 FYNNEI. This CDR3 spans 12 amino acids.

There are many counts of this clonotype. V and J are TRBV6-1 and TRBJ1-5; D not certain. The CDR3 runs to 13 residues. Germline CDR1 MNHNS, CDR2 SASEGT. Trimming stripped 6 bases from V and 5 bases from J, with 11 bases between. The CDR3 sequence is CASREGTHQPQHF. The CDR3 DNA is TGTGCCAGCAGGGAGGGTACACATCAGCCCCAGCATTTT.

This clonotype was seen more than once but under ten times. The chain uses TRBV5-1 and TRBJ2-7; D unresolved. Trimming cost V 1 base and J 0 bases, with 11 bases left between them. The CDR3 contains 15 residues. Germline CDR1 reads SGHRS; CDR2 reads YFSETQ. This chain's CDR3 is CASSLWQADSYEQYF. CDR3 coding DNA: TGCGCCAGCAGCTTGTGGCAGGCCGACTCCTACGAGCAGTACTTC. Drawing the rest from reference TRBV5-1 and TRBJ2-7, the complete variable domain is KAGVTQTPRYLIKTRGQQVTLSCSPISGHRSVSWYQQTPGQGLQFLFEYFSETQRNKGNFPGRFSGRQFSNSRSEMNVSTLELGDSALYLCASSLWQADSYEQYFGPGTRLTVT.

The V and J genes are TRBV30 and TRBJ1-1; unclear D gene. This CDR3 is 13 amino acids long. Trimming removed 4 bases at V and 0 bases at J, with 9 bases between. Looked up from germline, CDR1 is GTSNPN and CDR2 is SVGIG (reference sequence). CDR3 in amino acids: CAWKLGMNTEAFF. The DNA of the CDR3 is TGTGCCTGGAAACTGGGGATGAACACTGAAGCTTTCTTT.

The table lists this clonotype with many counts. This CDR3 reads CASSRPRSGQADSQLFF. CDR3 nucleotide sequence: TGTGCCAGTAGCCGTCCTCGCAGCGGACAGGCCGACTCTCAACTGTTTTTT. The chain recombines TRBV19 with TRBJ1-4; the match to TRBD1 covers 7 bases. The germline CDR1 and CDR2 sequences are LNHDA and SQIVND (reference sequence). J gave up 12 bases and V 6 bases, and 22 bases lay outside the gene matches. The CDR3 sequence is 17 residues long.

The chain joins TRBV25-1 to TRBJ1-2; weak D call: TRBD1 (6 bases). This CDR3 is 15 amino acids long. Trimming took off 8 bases at V and 4 bases at J, with 20 bases between the two ends. Germline V gives CDR1 MGHDK, CDR2 SYGVNS. The CDR3 here is CASVEGSGEAYGYTF. CDR3 sequence (DNA): TGTGCCAGCGTTGAAGGGTCAGGGGAAGCCTATGGCTACACCTTC.

This clonotype has ten or more counts. This chain uses TRBV10-3 with TRBJ1-6; 8 nucleotides match TRBD1. The CDR3 totals 15 residues. The J segment lost 7 bases and the V segment lost 3 bases, leaving 5 bases of the junction unmatched. In germline, CDR1 is ENHRY, CDR2 SYGVKD. CDR3 in DNA: TGTGCCATCAGTGACTCGGGACAGGTCAATTCACCCCTCCACTTT. Encoded protein: CAISDSGQVNSPLHF.

The chain has TRBV2 and TRBJ1-1; D is uncertain. V shed 7 bases and J shed 3 bases, with 12 bases lying between them. CDR1 is SNHLY, CDR2 FYNNEI, per germline. The CDR3 runs 13 residues. CDR3 residues: CASTPAGYTEAFF. The CDR3 DNA follows: TGTGCCAGCACGCCAGCGGGGTACACTGAAGCTTTCTTT. The full variable domain, completed using reference TRBV2 and TRBJ1-1, is EPEVTQTPSHQVTQMGQEVILRCVPISNHLYFYWYRQILGQKVEFLVSFYNNEISEKSEIFDDQFSVERPDGSNFTLKIRSTKLEDSAMYFCASTPAGYTEAFFGQGTRLTVV.

J is TRBJ1-1 and V is TRBV5-1, with D possibly matching TRBD1 (5 bases). Germline V gives CDR1 SGHRS, CDR2 YFSETQ. V gave up 7 bases and J gave up 2 bases, with 15 bases separating them. CDR3 size: 14 residues. CDR3 residues: CASRGREINTEAFF. Written as DNA, the CDR3 is TGCGCCAGCCGAGGCAGGGAGATTAACACTGAAGCTTTCTTT.

This clonotype was found once. The J gene is TRBJ1-1, the V gene TRBV7-2; D may be TRBD1 (5 bases). Germline CDR1 and CDR2: SGHTA and FQGNSA. CDR3 size: 13 residues. With 5 bases removed from V and 10 bases from J, the gap between germline ends came to 17 bases. The CDR3 here is CASSPLSVRAAFF. The CDR3 DNA is TGTGCCAGCAGCCCGCTCTCGGTCAGGGCAGCTTTCTTT.

J is TRBJ1-3 and V is TRBV29-1; maybe TRBD1 (6 bases). The CDR3 consists of 15 residues. Looked up from germline, CDR1 is SQVTM and CDR2 is ANQGSEA. Between the trimmed V and J ends, which lost 3 bases and 2 bases, there was a span of 14 bases. CDR3 bases: TGCAGCGTTGATACAGGGATGAACACTGGAAACACCATATATTTT. It is translated as CSVDTGMNTGNTIYF.

This clonotype was seen only a few times. This sequence joins TRBV13 and TRBJ1-1; maybe TRBD1 (5 bases). Per the germline V gene, CDR1 is PRHDT and CDR2 is FYEKMQ (reference sequence). This CDR3 comprises 11 residues. The V end was cut by 8 bases, the J end by 8 bases, with 12 bases between. In DNA form, the CDR3 reads TGTGCCAGCTTAAACGGGGCCGAAGCTTTCTTT. Translated, it gives CASLNGAEAFF.